One and the same sample provided the 25 T cell receptor beta chains below, sequenced in a study of T cell repertoires in cytomegalovirus infection. TCRdb reprocessed the reads via MiXCR and lists one record per CDR3 protein. The sample yields 250,000 or so distinct CDR3 sequences, roughly 12% seen once. Sequenced: PBMCs. These receptor sequences come from a human donor in good health (CMV status not recorded). Some clones in this sample may be carry-over from other donors' samples.

V usage is TRBV20-1 and J usage is TRBJ2-2, with a tentative D call TRBD2 (6 bases). This CDR3 has 15 residues. V was clipped by 3 bases and J by 4 bases, with 15 bases between them. Per the germline V gene, CDR1 is DFQATT and CDR2 is SNEGSKA (reference sequence). The CDR3 region has the DNA TGCAGTGCTAGCGGAGGAGGGGCAGGCACCGGGGAGCTGTTTTTT. Amino acid sequence: CSASGGGAGTGELFF.

This clonotype was picked up many times. The chain links TRBV6-5 to TRBJ2-7; 8 bases agree with TRBD2. Germline V gene sequence: CDR1 MNHEY, CDR2 SVGAGI. The CDR3 runs to 13 residues. The CDR3 protein is CGSSGRGGLEQYF. Here the CDR3 DNA reads TGTGGAAGCTCTGGACGGGGGGGCCTCGAGCAGTACTTC.

This clonotype appeared a few times. The V gene is TRBV27, the J gene TRBJ1-6, with 7 bases lining up with TRBD1. The CDR3 is 16 amino acids. Germline lookup yields CDR1 MNHEY and CDR2 SMNVEV (reference sequence). J was trimmed by 10 bases and V by 7 bases; bases with no gene match: 16. The chain's CDR3 is CASTREGGAGISPLHF. In nucleotides, the CDR3 is TGTGCCAGCACCAGGGAAGGGGGCGCGGGAATCTCACCCCTCCACTTT.

The rearrangement links TRBV30 to TRBJ1-1; the D gene is possibly TRBD1 (5 bases). This CDR3 spans 13 amino acids. Germline lookup yields CDR1 GTSNPN and CDR2 SVGIG (reference sequence). V lost 5 bases, J lost 1 base, and 11 bases lay in between. The CDR3 DNA follows: TGTGCCTGGGCCCGGGGCAAGAACACTGAAGCTTTCTTT. Protein sequence: CAWARGKNTEAFF.

In its sample, this clonotype was seen many times. The rearrangement links TRBV7-2 to TRBJ2-5; D not resolved. The CDR3 contains 13 residues. V dropped 5 bases and J dropped 3 bases, with 10 bases sitting between them. Germline assignment: CDR1 SGHTA and CDR2 FQGNSA. The CDR3 loop reads CASSKDWEETQYF. The CDR3 nucleotides read TGTGCCAGCAGCAAGGATTGGGAAGAGACCCAGTACTTC.

The chain is built from TRBV29-1 and TRBJ2-7, with a possible D match to TRBD1 (5 bases). Trimming shortened V by 3 bases and J by 2 bases, and 17 bases separated the two germline ends. Germline V gene sequence: CDR1 SQVTM, CDR2 ANQGSEA. The CDR3 covers 15 residues. CDR3 sequence reads: CSVDLGRTSTYEQYF. In DNA form, the CDR3 reads TGCAGCGTTGATCTGGGCCGGACATCGACCTACGAGCAGTACTTC.

J is TRBJ2-7 and V is TRBV5-1, with TRBD1 matching over 7 bases. CDR3 length: 14 amino acids. The germline V gene has CDR1 SGHRS and CDR2 YFSETQ. Trimming at V came to 4 bases and at J to 6 bases, leaving 10 bases not matched to a gene. DNA of the CDR3: TGCGCCAGCAGCCGCACAGGGGCGGGCGCCGAGCAGTACTTC. Encoded protein: CASSRTGAGAEQYF.

This chain connects TRBV15 to TRBJ1-2; 9 bases fit TRBD1. The V gene end was trimmed by 7 bases and the J gene end by 3 bases; junction bases not matched to a gene: 6. The CDR3 contains 14 residues. Germline-derived CDR1 and CDR2 are LNHNV and YYDKDF (reference sequence). The CDR3 here is CATTRDRVDYGYTF. CDR3 bases: TGTGCCACCACCCGGGACAGGGTTGACTATGGCTACACCTTC.

The chain uses TRBV28 and TRBJ1-5; 7 positions match TRBD1. J lost 4 bases, V lost 4 bases, and 10 bases had no gene match. Germline values: CDR1 MDHEN, CDR2 SYDVKM. This CDR3 has 16 amino acids. The CDR3 region is CASSSRKGGLNQPQHF. The CDR3 coding sequence is TGTGCCAGCAGTTCAAGGAAAGGGGGCTTGAATCAGCCCCAGCATTTT.

This clonotype was counted at least ten times. J is TRBJ1-6 and V is TRBV20-1; no clear D. The CDR3 spans 15 residues. Germline CDR1 reads DFQATT; CDR2 reads SNEGSKA (reference sequence). V was shortened by 3 bases and J by 0 bases, with 9 bases between the two germline ends. The CDR3 region has the DNA TGCAGTGCTAGTCTCTTGAGCTCCTATAATTCACCCCTCCACTTT. Protein sequence: CSASLLSSYNSPLHF.

The CDR3 nucleotides read TGCAGCGCGGCGGGCGGCGGGACACGCACAGATACGCAGTATTTT. This encodes CSAAGGGTRTDTQYF. The chain uses TRBV29-1 and TRBJ2-3; D might be TRBD1 or TRBD2, each matching 6 bases. The CDR3 has 15 residues. The V end was cut by 7 bases, the J end by 1 base, with 18 bases between. Germline CDR1 and CDR2: SQVTM and ANQGSEA.

The chain is built from TRBV28 and TRBJ1-5; D is unresolved. This CDR3 has 9 amino acids. Germline-derived CDR1 and CDR2 are MDHEN and SYDVKM. V gave up 9 bases and J gave up 5 bases, with 2 bases separating them. The CDR3, as DNA: TGTGCCAGTGATCAGCCCCAGCATTTT. Its translation is CASDQPQHF.

This clonotype was detected ten times or more. The chain uses TRBV7-2 and TRBJ1-5; 7 bases are a match to TRBD1. The ends lost 1 base at V and 6 bases at J; junction bases unmatched: 6. The CDR3 loop spans 15 amino acids. CDR1 and CDR2 (germline): SGHTA, FQGNSA. CDR3 region: CASSLDAGGGQPQHF. CDR3 coding DNA: TGTGCCAGCAGCTTAGATGCAGGGGGAGGTCAGCCCCAGCATTTT.

The sample holds many counts of this clonotype. The chain uses TRBV7-2 and TRBJ1-4, with D possibly TRBD1 on 6 matching bases. Per germline, CDR1 SGHTA and CDR2 FQGNSA. With 2 bases removed from V and 2 bases from J, the gap between germline ends came to 15 bases. The CDR3 runs 17 residues. CDR3 amino acids: CASSLFPGAGTNEKLFF. CDR3 DNA: TGTGCCAGCAGCTTATTCCCAGGGGCCGGGACTAATGAAAAACTGTTTTTT.

This clonotype was detected many times. The chain has TRBV7-9 and TRBJ2-5; 9 positions match TRBD2. The CDR3 extends over 16 amino acids. J was trimmed by 5 bases and V by 4 bases; bases with no gene match: 11. Germline-derived CDR1 and CDR2 are SEHNR and FQNEAQ (reference sequence). CDR3 nucleotide sequence: TGTGCCAGCAGCTCCATGACTAGCGGAAAGAGGGAGACCCAGTACTTC. Residues: CASSSMTSGKRETQYF.

This chain links TRBV9 with TRBJ2-7, with a tentative D call TRBD2 (5 bases). The CDR3 length is 14 residues. V was clipped by 0 bases and J by 2 bases, with 9 bases between them. Germline CDR1 SGDLS, CDR2 YYNGEE. The CDR3 bases are TGTGCCAGCAGCGTAGACGAGGGCGCCTACGAGCAGTACTTC. It translates to CASSVDEGAYEQYF.

This clonotype was seen a few times. The V call is TRBV11-2, the J call TRBJ2-7, with 8 bases lining up with TRBD2. The CDR3 is 17 residues long. V was pared by 0 bases and J by 6 bases, with 13 bases of the junction left unmatched. In germline, CDR1 is SGHAT, CDR2 FQNNGV. The CDR3 spells CASSLERAPGLGSEQYF. CDR3 DNA: TGTGCCAGCAGCTTAGAGAGGGCCCCGGGACTAGGGTCCGAGCAGTACTTC.

This clonotype occurred a few times. The rearrangement uses TRBV28 and TRBJ2-4; D remains unclear. Trimming removed 3 bases from V and 3 bases from J, with 12 bases in between. In germline, CDR1 is MDHEN, CDR2 SYDVKM. CDR3 length equals 15 residues. As DNA, the CDR3 is TGTGCCAGCAGTTTCCCGGAAGGAGACAAAAACATTCAGTACTTC. This translates into CASSFPEGDKNIQYF.

This clonotype was observed a handful of times. The gene calls are TRBV14 and TRBJ2-7; tentative D call: TRBD1 (5 bases). Looked up from germline, CDR1 is SGHDN and CDR2 is FVKESK. The CDR3 runs 16 residues. Trimming pared 4 bases from V and 2 bases from J, leaving 18 bases between. The CDR3 DNA reads as TGTGCCAGCAGCCCTAGGAGTGGGGCAGAGGCCTACGAGCAGTACTTC. Amino acid sequence: CASSPRSGAEAYEQYF. Full variable domain (remainder filled in from reference TRBV14 and TRBJ2-7): EAGVTQFPSHSVIEKGQTVTLRCDPISGHDNLYWYRRVMGKEIKFLLHFVKESKQDESGMPNNRFLAERTGGTYSTLKVQPAELEDSGVYFCASSPRSGAEAYEQYFGPGTRLTVT.

This chain joins TRBV6-1 and TRBJ2-7, with D maybe TRBD1 (7 bases). From germline, CDR1 is MNHNS and CDR2 SASEGT. The ends were cut back, 8 bases at V and 0 bases at J, with 11 bases in the middle. The CDR3 totals 13 residues. CDR3 sequence (DNA): TGTGCCAGCGGGCAGGGGGGCTCCTACGAGCAGTACTTC. It encodes CASGQGGSYEQYF.

Ten or more counts support this clonotype. The chain employs TRBV7-2 and TRBJ1-4; 9 nucleotides agree with TRBD1. The germline gives CDR1 SGHTA, CDR2 FQGNSA. V trimming: 4 bases; J trimming: 4 bases; junction bases outside the gene matches: 4. This CDR3 is 15 amino acids long. CDR3 loop: CASSSDRGYNEKLFF. The CDR3 DNA follows: TGTGCCAGCAGCTCGGACAGGGGATATAATGAAAAACTGTTTTTT.

The V gene is TRBV29-1, the J gene TRBJ2-3; 9 bases are a match to TRBD2. The CDR3 consists of 15 residues. CDR1 and CDR2 (germline): SQVTM, ANQGSEA. V shed 6 bases, J shed 3 bases, and the junction held 10 bases outside the gene matches. The CDR3 is CSVESLREGTDTQYF. CDR3 coding DNA: TGCAGCGTAGAGAGTCTGCGGGAGGGTACAGATACGCAGTATTTT.

Only a few counts were recorded for this clonotype. J is TRBJ2-5 and V is TRBV12-5; no clear D gene. The germline V gene encodes CDR1 LGHNT and CDR2 FRNRAP. The V end was cut by 6 bases, the J end by 3 bases, with 17 bases between. The CDR3 consists of 15 residues. The CDR3 reads CASGLTPRLEETQYF. The CDR3 nucleotides read TGTGCTAGTGGGCTGACTCCTAGGTTGGAAGAGACCCAGTACTTC.

In its sample, this clonotype was seen many times. The genes are TRBV19 and TRBJ1-5; D is unresolved. Germline loops: CDR1 LNHDA, CDR2 SQIVND (reference sequence). This CDR3 has 16 residues. Trimming shortened V by 3 bases and J by 3 bases, and 15 bases separated the two germline ends. The CDR3 nucleotides are TGTGCCAGTAGTATTCGGGGATATGATCCCAATCAGCCCCAGCATTTT. The encoded protein is CASSIRGYDPNQPQHF.

This clonotype appeared many times. As DNA, the CDR3 is TGTGCCAGCAGCTTGTCTAGACAGGGGTCACCCCTCCACTTT. It specifies CASSLSRQGSPLHF. J is TRBJ1-6 and V is TRBV7-2; 8 nucleotides align to TRBD1. Trimming took 3 bases from V and 10 from J; bases not matched to a gene: 5. Germline V gives CDR1 SGHTA, CDR2 FQGNSA. The CDR3 totals 14 residues.